This TCR beta chain was obtained from a study of human T cells and chemical hapten exposure. TCRdb re-called the RACE reads through MiXCR, storing one row per CDR3 protein. The profile shows some 300,000 distinct CDR3 sequences, around 5% of them singletons. The CDR3 loop spans 15 amino acids. From germline, CDR1 is MDHEN and CDR2 SYDVKM. V shed 5 bases and J 1 base; nucleotides not matched to a gene: 5. This clonotype has just a few counts. Time point denoted: pre-sensitization, week 0. Treatment denoted: therapeutic diphenylcyclopropenone sensitization with weekly scalp DPC. The source of this sequence is a woman between 18 and 30 years old with alopecia areata. Some clones in this sample may be carry-over from other donors' samples. Sequenced here: whole blood, sampled in connection with sensitization to the hapten diphenylcyclopropenone (DPC). The chain links TRBV28 to TRBJ1-5, with TRBD1 matching over 7 bases. The CDR3 sequence is CASSRAGGSNQPQHF. CDR3 in DNA: TGTGCCAGCAGTAGGGCAGGGGGGAGCAATCAGCCCCAGCATTTT.